The 25 T cell receptor beta chains given below trace back to one sample, sequenced in a study of cytomegalovirus exposure and HLA in healthy donors. In the PCR, 60 Vbeta and 13 Jbeta primers were used. Libraries were prepared by immunoSEQ multiplex PCR; TCRdb keeps only in-frame clonotypes and omits some of them. The repertoire holds 98,000 or so clones, 77% seen once, with roughly 7.1% in the top ten. The specimen was PBMCs. The source is a female donor in good health and CMV-seronegative.

The chain recombines TRBV5-1 with TRBJ2-3; 11 positions match TRBD1. V gave up 4 bases and J gave up 3 bases; unmatched junction bases: 7. The germline V gene has CDR1 SGHRS and CDR2 YFSETQ. This CDR3 is built from 16 residues. CDR3 bases: TGCGCCAGCAGCCCGGACAGGGGGCTTGTGACAGATACGCAGTATTTT. Protein product: CASSPDRGLVTDTQYF.

The V and J genes are TRBV2 and TRBJ1-5; D might be TRBD1 (5 bases). The V and J ends lost 4 bases and 7 bases respectively, with 14 bases between them. Germline-derived CDR1 and CDR2 are SNHLY and FYNNEI. CDR3 length equals 14 residues. The CDR3 is CASSVRGAGQPQHF. CDR3 bases: TGTGCCAGCAGTGTAAGGGGTGCCGGGCAGCCCCAGCATTTT. The complete variable domain, with remaining parts taken from reference TRBV2 and TRBJ1-5, reads EPEVTQTPSHQVTQMGQEVILRCVPISNHLYFYWYRQILGQKVEFLVSFYNNEISEKSEIFDDQFSVERPDGSNFTLKIRSTKLEDSAMYFCASSVRGAGQPQHFGDGTRLSIL.

V gene TRBV5-1 combines with J gene TRBJ1-3; 7 bases line up with TRBD1. The CDR3 contains 14 residues. Germline V lookup: CDR1 SGHRS, CDR2 YFSETQ. V shed 4 bases and J 1 base; nucleotides not matched to a gene: 2. CDR3 sequence reads: CASSKGASGNTIYF. In DNA, the CDR3 is TGCGCCAGCAGCAAGGGGGCATCTGGAAACACCATATATTTT. The whole variable domain, remainder taken from reference TRBV5-1 and TRBJ1-3, is KAGVTQTPRYLIKTRGQQVTLSCSPISGHRSVSWYQQTPGQGLQFLFEYFSETQRNKGNFPGRFSGRQFSNSRSEMNVSTLELGDSALYLCASSKGASGNTIYFGEGSWLTVV.

The chain combines TRBV7-6 with TRBJ2-2; 14 nucleotides match TRBD2. CDR1 is SGHVS and CDR2 is FNYEAQ in the germline V gene. The CDR3 extends over 20 amino acids. V lost 0 bases and J lost 0; bases outside the gene matches: 6. The CDR3 here is CASSLARLAGGVTNTGELFF. The CDR3 DNA sequence: TGTGCCAGCAGCTTAGCCCGACTAGCGGGGGGGGTCACGAACACCGGGGAGCTGTTTTTT.

The rearrangement links TRBV7-6 to TRBJ2-7; 13 bases map to TRBD2. CDR3 length: 15 residues. Germline trimming cut 4 bases from V and 7 bases from J; bases unmatched to any gene: 7. Per the germline V gene, CDR1 is SGHVS and CDR2 is FNYEAQ. CDR3: CASSSITSGRAEQYF. CDR3 sequence (DNA): TGTGCCAGCAGCTCAATAACTAGCGGGAGGGCTGAGCAGTACTTC.

This clone was detected a few times. The V and J genes are TRBV2 and TRBJ1-2, with D perhaps matching TRBD1 (6 bases). Germline CDR1 and CDR2: SNHLY and FYNNEI. Deletions cut 7 bases from V and 8 bases from J, with 14 bases between. This CDR3 region has 12 residues. CDR3 sequence (DNA): TGTGCCAGCACCCTACAGGGTAACGGCTACACCTTC. Encoded protein: CASTLQGNGYTF.

The J gene is TRBJ1-1, the V gene TRBV5-1; no firm D call. V shed 1 base and J shed 3 bases, with 16 bases lying between them. The V gene's germline CDR1 is SGHRS and CDR2 YFSETQ. The CDR3 is made up of 16 amino acids. The CDR3 region has the DNA TGCGCCAGCAGCTTGTGGGCCAGGATGGGAGACACTGAAGCTTTCTTT. This encodes CASSLWARMGDTEAFF.

Comment on this clone: This CDR3 is also generated by other DNA sequences in the sample. The chain combines TRBV6-1 with TRBJ1-5, with 9 bases identical to TRBD1. This CDR3 region has 14 residues. The V gene's germline CDR1 is MNHNS and CDR2 SASEGT. The trim removed 6 bases at V and 2 bases at J, leaving 2 bases unmatched. This CDR3 is CASRRTGGNQPQHF. The CDR3 bases are TGTGCCAGCAGGCGGACAGGGGGCAATCAGCCCCAGCATTTT.

The chain has TRBV27 and TRBJ2-5, with TRBD1 identical over 9 bases. Germline V gives CDR1 MNHEY, CDR2 SMNVEV (reference sequence). This CDR3 is built from 15 residues. V dropped 6 bases and J dropped 6; count of bases not matched to a gene: 11. The DNA of the CDR3 is TGTGCCAGCAGAGAGGTGGGGACAGGGAAACAGACCCAGTACTTC. It specifies CASREVGTGKQTQYF.

This clone has just a few counts. The chain carries TRBV7-3 and TRBJ1-1, with D hard to call. The germline V and J ends were trimmed by 4 bases and 1 base, with 13 bases remaining between them. The CDR3 covers 15 residues. CDR1 is SGHTA, CDR2 FQGTGA, per germline. The CDR3 sequence: CASSSRGATNTEAFF. The CDR3 nucleotides read TGTGCCAGCAGCTCCCGTGGAGCGACGAACACTGAAGCTTTCTTT.

The rearrangement links TRBV5-1 to TRBJ2-1; 8 bases line up with TRBD2. Trimming took 5 bases from V and 5 from J; bases not matched to a gene: 9. Germline assignment: CDR1 SGHRS and CDR2 YFSETQ. The CDR3 contains 15 residues. The DNA for the CDR3 is TGCGCCAGCAGTCATGGGGGGACTAGAAACAATGAGCAGTTCTTC. Protein sequence: CASSHGGTRNNEQFF.

The gene calls are TRBV7-3 and TRBJ2-3, with D uncertain. Per the germline V gene, CDR1 is SGHTA and CDR2 is FQGTGA. V was clipped by 4 bases and J by 3 bases, with 8 bases between them. The CDR3 is 13 residues long. CDR3 DNA: TGTGCCAGCAGCTCCTCCCGTACAGATACGCAGTATTTT. The encoded protein is CASSSSRTDTQYF.

This clone was seen only a few times. V gene TRBV7-2 combines with J gene TRBJ2-1, with 10 bases aligning to TRBD1. Trimming took 7 bases from V and 4 from J; bases not matched to a gene: 10. There are 16 residues in the CDR3. Germline CDR1 is SGHTA and CDR2 is FQGNSA. The CDR3 protein is CASIPGGDRGYNEQFF. The CDR3, as DNA: TGTGCCAGCATCCCCGGAGGGGACAGGGGATACAATGAGCAGTTCTTC.

V and J are TRBV19 and TRBJ1-2, with TRBD1 as a possible D gene (6 bases). Germline CDR1 and CDR2: LNHDA and SQIVND (reference sequence). Trimming shortened V by 3 bases and J by 5 bases, and 10 bases separated the two germline ends. This CDR3 has 13 amino acids. The CDR3 protein is CASSMGQRYGYTF. CDR3 in DNA: TGTGCCAGTAGTATGGGACAAAGATATGGCTACACCTTC.

V is TRBV7-6 and J is TRBJ1-5; no clear D. Trimming took 2 bases from V and 2 from J, leaving 4 bases between them. CDR3 length: 13 residues. Germline CDR1 reads SGHVS; CDR2 reads FNYEAQ. CDR3 DNA sequence: TGTGCCAGCAGCTTAAGCGGCAATCAGCCCCAGCATTTT. Residues: CASSLSGNQPQHF. Variable domain in full (rest from reference TRBV7-6 and TRBJ1-5): GAGVSQSPRYKVTKRGQDVALRCDPISGHVSLYWYRQALGQGPEFLTYFNYEAQQDKSGLPNDRFSAERPEGSISTLTIQRTEQRDSAMYRCASSLSGNQPQHFGDGTRLSIL.

V usage is TRBV19 and J usage is TRBJ2-1; D remains ambiguous. V was pared by 7 bases and J by 6 bases, with 16 bases between. CDR1 and CDR2 from the germline V gene are LNHDA and SQIVND (reference sequence). CDR3 length: 14 residues. CDR3 DNA: TGTGCCAGTACCGCCCCACGGGTTTCCAATGAGCAGTTCTTC. Residues: CASTAPRVSNEQFF.

CDR3 amino acids: CASSLASRGNIQYF. In nucleotides, the CDR3 is TGTGCCAGCAGCTTGGCCAGCAGGGGAAACATTCAGTACTTC. J is TRBJ2-4 and V is TRBV5-4, with a tentative D call TRBD1 (6 bases). The CDR3 is made up of 14 amino acids. Germline V lookup: CDR1 SGHNT, CDR2 YYREEE (reference sequence). Trimming shortened V by 0 bases and J by 6 bases, and 10 bases separated the two germline ends.

CDR3 sequence (DNA): TGTGCCAGTAGTATCCGGAGTTATGGCTACACCTTC. Residues: CASSIRSYGYTF. The genes are TRBV19 and TRBJ1-2; no clear D gene. CDR1 and CDR2 (germline): LNHDA, SQIVND (reference sequence). This CDR3 is 12 amino acids long. Trimming took off 3 bases at V and 5 bases at J, with 7 bases between the two ends.

The chain carries TRBV6-1 and TRBJ2-4; 16 bases fit TRBD2. This CDR3 spans 20 amino acids. V trimming: 2 bases; J trimming: 1 base; junction bases outside the gene matches: 8. Germline V gene data show CDR1 as MNHNS and CDR2 as SASEGT. The CDR3 protein is CASSESLGLAGGRAKNIQYF. The CDR3 region has the DNA TGTGCCAGCAGTGAAAGCTTGGGACTAGCGGGAGGGCGGGCCAAAAACATTCAGTACTTC.

V gene TRBV5-4 combines with J gene TRBJ2-5; D is ambiguous. Germline V lookup: CDR1 SGHNT, CDR2 YYREEE (reference sequence). CDR3 length: 14 amino acids. V was shortened by 3 bases and J by 5 bases, with 14 bases between the two germline ends. This CDR3 reads CASSSGVSWETQYF. The CDR3 region has the DNA TGTGCCAGCAGCTCCGGAGTGAGCTGGGAGACCCAGTACTTC.

This chain links TRBV19 with TRBJ2-5; D is possibly TRBD2 (6 bases). The J call may be incorrect, as the DNA end agrees better with TRBJ2-7. Germline-derived CDR1 and CDR2 are LNHDA and SQIVND (reference sequence). CDR3 length: 14 residues. The CDR3 DNA reads TGTGCCAGTAGTGTAGGTAGCGGCTCCTACGAGCAGTACTTC. The encoded protein is CASSVGSGSYEQYF.

The V and J genes are TRBV7-8 and TRBJ1-2; TRBD1 might be the D (5 bases). Germline V gene sequence: CDR1 SGHVS, CDR2 FQNEAQ. V lost 10 bases to trimming and J lost 1 base, with 16 bases between them. CDR3 length: 14 amino acids. CDR3 region: CAISKAGINYGYTF. In nucleotides, the CDR3 is TGTGCCATCTCAAAAGCAGGGATTAACTATGGCTACACCTTC. Variable domain in full (rest from reference TRBV7-8 and TRBJ1-2): GAGVSQSPRYKVAKRGQDVALRCDPISGHVSLFWYQQALGQGPEFLTYFQNEAQLDKSGLPSDRFFAERPEGSVSTLKIQRTQQEDSAVYLCAISKAGINYGYTFGSGTRLTVV.

This clone was observed a few times. The gene calls are TRBV4-3 and TRBJ2-7; TRBD1 aligns across 10 bases. V dropped 4 bases and J dropped 7; count of bases not matched to a gene: 13. The CDR3 is 16 residues long. Per germline, CDR1 LGHNA and CDR2 YSLEER. The CDR3 spells CASSRGRRDRGREQYF. The CDR3 DNA is TGCGCCAGCAGCCGGGGAAGAAGGGACAGGGGCCGGGAGCAGTACTTC.

The V and J genes are TRBV10-3 and TRBJ2-7; 7 bases fit TRBD1. CDR3 length: 15 amino acids. V was clipped by 2 bases and J by 0 bases; unmatched bases: 4. CDR1 and CDR2 from the germline V gene are ENHRY and SYGVKD. The CDR3 region is CAISEPGQISYEQYF. The DNA for the CDR3 is TGTGCCATCAGTGAGCCGGGACAGATCTCCTACGAGCAGTACTTC.

The V call is TRBV9, the J call TRBJ2-5; D might be TRBD2 (5 bases). Trimming took 3 bases from V and 5 from J, leaving 14 bases between them. This CDR3 comprises 14 residues. The germline V gene has CDR1 SGDLS and CDR2 YYNGEE. Written as DNA, the CDR3 is TGTGCCAGCAGCGCCTCCACTAGTTACGAGACCCAGTACTTC. Encoded protein: CASSASTSYETQYF.